These 19 T cell receptor beta chains share one sample of origin, sequenced in a study of cytotoxic CD8 clonotypes in ibrutinib-treated CLL. Clones were sequenced by immunoSEQ multiplex PCR, and TCRdb holds only the in-frame ones, with some missing. The sample includes about 140,000 clones, 80% of them seen just once. The material was PBMCs, obtained after 36 months of ibrutinib treatment. The receptors derive from a human donor with chronic lymphocytic leukemia.

V is TRBV7-8 and J is TRBJ2-1; TRBD2 matches 8 bases. J was trimmed by 6 bases and V by 1 base; bases with no gene match: 5. In germline, CDR1 is SGHVS, CDR2 FQNEAQ. The CDR3 extends over 15 amino acids. The CDR3 reads CASSLGAGAGNEQFF. The CDR3 region has the DNA TGTGCCAGCAGCTTAGGAGCGGGGGCTGGCAATGAGCAGTTCTTC.

This clone was counted only a few times. The V call is TRBV30, the J call TRBJ1-4; D call uncertain. CDR3 length: 11 residues. Trimming stripped 3 bases from V and 11 bases from J, with 10 bases between. Germline V gene data show CDR1 as GTSNPN and CDR2 as SVGIG (reference sequence). In DNA form, the CDR3 reads TGTGCCTGGAGGTCCCCTGGGAAACTGTTTTTT. This sequence encodes CAWRSPGKLFF.

J is TRBJ1-1 and V is TRBV27; perhaps TRBD1 as D (5 bases). V was trimmed by 5 bases and J by 9 bases, leaving 13 bases between them. Per germline, CDR1 MNHEY and CDR2 SMNVEV (reference sequence). The CDR3 covers 12 residues. This chain's CDR3 is CASSLGVGKAFF. The CDR3 DNA reads TGTGCCAGCAGTCTAGGGGTAGGGAAAGCTTTCTTT.

J is TRBJ2-7 and V is TRBV11-2; the D gene is possibly TRBD2 (7 bases). CDR1 is SGHAT and CDR2 is FQNNGV in the germline V gene. V dropped 0 bases and J dropped 2 bases, with 11 bases sitting between them. The CDR3 is made up of 15 amino acids. The CDR3 loop reads CASSLETGGPYEQYF. For the CDR3, the DNA is TGTGCCAGCAGCTTAGAAACCGGGGGGCCCTACGAGCAGTACTTC. The full variable domain, its missing parts supplied by reference TRBV11-2 and TRBJ2-7, is EAGVAQSPRYKIIEKRQSVAFWCNPISGHATLYWYQQILGQGPKLLIQFQNNGVVDDSQLPKDRFSAERLKGVDSTLKIQPAKLEDSAVYLCASSLETGGPYEQYFGPGTRLTVT.

This clone was seen only once. CDR3: CASSLINRGRNTGELFF. CDR3 DNA: TGTGCCAGCTCACTTATCAACAGGGGGCGAAACACCGGGGAGCTGTTTTTT. The gene calls are TRBV18 and TRBJ2-2; 9 positions agree with TRBD1. CDR3 length equals 17 residues. The germline V gene has CDR1 KGHSH and CDR2 LQKENI. J gave up 2 bases and V 4 bases, and 8 bases lay outside the gene matches.

V and J are TRBV30 and TRBJ1-2; no definite D call. This CDR3 is built from 11 residues. Trimming removed 1 base from V and 7 bases from J, with 7 bases in between. Looked up from germline, CDR1 is GTSNPN and CDR2 is SVGIG (reference sequence). The CDR3 DNA sequence: TGTGCCTGGAGTGCTCGGCGTGGCTACACCTTC. It is translated as CAWSARRGYTF.

The chain joins TRBV7-3 to TRBJ1-1, with unresolved D. The V and J ends lost 8 bases and 0 bases respectively, with 10 bases between them. CDR3 size: 13 residues. Germline V CDR1 and CDR2: SGHTA, FQGTGA. The CDR3 region is CASGLNMNTEAFF. CDR3 DNA: TGTGCCAGCGGGCTGAACATGAACACTGAAGCTTTCTTT.

The V and J genes are TRBV4-1 and TRBJ1-3, with D uncertain. The CDR3 runs 16 residues. Trimming cost V 0 bases and J 0 bases, with 9 bases left between them. Germline CDR1 is MGHRA and CDR2 is YSYEKL. Here the CDR3 DNA reads TGCGCCAGCAGCCAAGAGGTAACTTACTCTGGAAACACCATATATTTT. Its translation: CASSQEVTYSGNTIYF.

The V call is TRBV18, the J call TRBJ2-5; no clear D gene. CDR3 length: 12 residues. The ends were cut back, 6 bases at V and 5 bases at J, with 10 bases in the middle. Per the germline V gene, CDR1 is KGHSH and CDR2 is LQKENI. The CDR3 nucleotides read TGTGCCAGCTCGCTCACATCGGAGACCCAGTACTTC. Its translation: CASSLTSETQYF.

The sample holds a few counts of this clone. The chain uses TRBV7-9 and TRBJ2-5, with 7 positions matching TRBD1. V lost 7 bases, J lost 1 base, and 9 bases stayed unmatched. Germline CDR1 reads SEHNR; CDR2 reads FQNEAQ (reference sequence). The length of the CDR3 is 15 residues. The CDR3 coding sequence is TGTGCCAGCAACGTCGGGACAGCCTTCCAAGAGACCCAGTACTTC. It is translated as CASNVGTAFQETQYF.

The CDR3 DNA reads as TGCAGTGCGCCGGGAGTGGAACAGTTCTTC. It encodes CSAPGVEQFF. The J gene is TRBJ2-1, the V gene TRBV20-1, with D possibly TRBD2 on 6 matching bases. The CDR3 is 10 amino acids. Trimming removed 6 bases from V and 13 bases from J, with 13 bases in between. The germline gives CDR1 DFQATT, CDR2 SNEGSKA (reference sequence).

The rearrangement links TRBV19 to TRBJ1-2; D possibly corresponds to TRBD1 (5 bases). From germline, CDR1 is LNHDA and CDR2 SQIVND (reference sequence). V lost 3 bases and J lost 8, with 16 bases in between. This CDR3 region has 14 residues. The CDR3 nucleotides read TGTGCCAGTAGTATTGTGGCAGGGACTAGCGGCTACACCTTC. Amino acid sequence: CASSIVAGTSGYTF.

The chain links TRBV30 to TRBJ1-3, with 10 positions matching TRBD1. Germline V CDR1 and CDR2: GTSNPN, SVGIG (reference sequence). The CDR3 totals 13 residues. Trimming cost V 5 bases and J 6 bases; bases outside gene matches: 4. CDR3 nucleotide sequence: TGTGCCTGGGCCGGGACAGGGGAAAACACCATATATTTT. Protein sequence: CAWAGTGENTIYF.

The chain employs TRBV6-4 and TRBJ2-3, with TRBD2 identical over 11 bases. There are 16 residues in the CDR3. The J segment lost 6 bases and the V segment lost 0 bases, leaving 5 bases of the junction unmatched. Germline CDR1 is MRHNA and CDR2 is SNTAGT. CDR3 protein: CASSDSASGGSDTQYF. CDR3 DNA sequence: TGTGCCAGCAGTGACTCGGCTAGCGGGGGGTCGGATACGCAGTATTTT.

The chain combines TRBV5-4 with TRBJ2-2, with D possibly matching TRBD2 (6 bases). Germline CDR1 SGHNT, CDR2 YYREEE (reference sequence). The CDR3 runs 15 residues. The V gene lost 7 bases and the J gene lost 0 bases, with 13 bases spanning the gap. The CDR3 nucleotides are TGTGCCAGCCAGAAGGGCGGGGCGAACACCGGGGAGCTGTTTTTT. This encodes CASQKGGANTGELFF.

The V gene is TRBV2, the J gene TRBJ2-7, with 14 bases identical to TRBD2. This CDR3 contains 14 residues. With 8 bases clipped from V and 1 base from J, the junction kept 1 base outside the gene matches. Germline CDR1 and CDR2: SNHLY and FYNNEI. CDR3 nucleotide sequence: TGTGCCAGCCGACTAGCGGGAGGGTCCTACGAGCAGTACTTC. Translation gives CASRLAGGSYEQYF.

V usage is TRBV2 and J usage is TRBJ1-2, with D tentatively TRBD1 (5 bases). From germline, CDR1 is SNHLY and CDR2 FYNNEI. The CDR3 consists of 14 residues. Trimming left V 9 bases short and J 1 base short, with 15 bases between. In nucleotides, the CDR3 is TGTGCCAGATCCGCCCCCCAGGGTAACTATGGCTACACCTTC. Its translation: CARSAPQGNYGYTF.

This clone has just a few counts. This chain joins TRBV2 and TRBJ2-5; D call uncertain. CDR3 length equals 12 residues. V was trimmed by 5 bases and J by 5 bases, leaving 9 bases between them. The germline V gene has CDR1 SNHLY and CDR2 FYNNEI. The CDR3 DNA is TGTGCCAGCAGTCCGGACGGGGAGACCCAGTACTTC. Translation gives CASSPDGETQYF. Filled out from reference TRBV2 and TRBJ2-5, the complete variable domain reads EPEVTQTPSHQVTQMGQEVILRCVPISNHLYFYWYRQILGQKVEFLVSFYNNEISEKSEIFDDQFSVERPDGSNFTLKIRSTKLEDSAMYFCASSPDGETQYFGPGTRLLVL.

The rearrangement links TRBV18 to TRBJ1-1, with TRBD1 identical over 8 bases. The CDR3 loop spans 13 amino acids. Germline V gene lookup returns CDR1 KGHSH and CDR2 LQKENI. The V segment lost 6 bases and the J segment 7 bases; nucleotides outside the gene matches: 7. The CDR3 spells CASSPQGASEAFF. DNA for the CDR3: TGTGCCAGCTCGCCCCAGGGGGCCAGTGAAGCTTTCTTT.